The 20 T cell receptor beta chains listed next were all sequenced from one sample in a study of blood T cell repertoires in COVID-19. The protocol was immunoSEQ multiplex PCR, while the TCRdb copy is restricted to in-frame clones and leaves out a portion. The sample yields a few hundred thousand clones, 70% to 90% seen once. The source material was PBMCs or T cells enriched from blood (not recorded which). The receptor set was obtained from a man aged 25 to 40 who had recovered from COVID-19.

The V and J genes are TRBV9 and TRBJ2-3, with 11 bases fitting TRBD2. With V trimmed by 0 bases and J by 7 bases, 10 bases remained unmatched. The CDR3 has 17 residues. Germline-derived CDR1 and CDR2 are SGDLS and YYNGEE. CDR3 region: CASSVAPTSGSMNTQYF. The CDR3 nucleotides read TGTGCCAGCAGCGTAGCCCCAACTAGCGGGAGCATGAATACGCAGTATTTT.

This clone has a single count. The chain combines TRBV19 with TRBJ2-5, with TRBD1 matching 11 bases. V lost 5 bases, J lost 1 base, and 6 bases stayed unmatched. The CDR3 consists of 16 residues. Germline CDR1 LNHDA, CDR2 SQIVND (reference sequence). CDR3 amino acids: CASSPRTGGSQETQYF. The CDR3 DNA follows: TGTGCCAGTAGTCCTCGGACAGGGGGCTCCCAAGAGACCCAGTACTTC.

This clone was picked up one time. The genes are TRBV7-9 and TRBJ1-6; 9 positions match TRBD1. Unmatched junction bases numbered 9, after V lost 5 bases and J lost 10 bases. The CDR3 loop spans 15 amino acids. Germline CDR1 reads SEHNR; CDR2 reads FQNEAQ (reference sequence). The DNA for the CDR3 is TGTGCCAGCAGCCTAGGGGACAGGGAAGTATCACCCCTCCACTTT. Translated: CASSLGDREVSPLHF.

CDR3 nucleotides: TGCAGTGCTAGTTCCAGCGCCAGTGACTCCTACAATGAGCAGTTCTTC. Protein product: CSASSSASDSYNEQFF. V gene TRBV20-1 combines with J gene TRBJ2-1; D remains unclear. Trimming pared 3 bases from V and 0 bases from J, leaving 15 bases between. This CDR3 spans 16 amino acids. The V gene's germline CDR1 is DFQATT and CDR2 SNEGSKA (reference sequence).

The CDR3 loop is CASSYSADKPQHF. Written as DNA, the CDR3 is TGTGCCAGCAGTTACTCGGCAGACAAGCCCCAGCATTTT. The chain uses TRBV6-2 or TRBV6-3 and TRBJ1-5; D not certain. Germline-derived CDR1 and CDR2 are MNHEY and SVGEGT. The CDR3 has 13 amino acids. Trimming removed 0 bases at V and 8 bases at J, with 8 bases between.

The V and J genes are TRBV15 and TRBJ2-7; 8 bases are a match to TRBD2. The junction had 8 bases not matched to a gene; V was cut back by 1 base and J by 3 bases. The CDR3 consists of 16 residues. The germline V gene encodes CDR1 LNHNV and CDR2 YYDKDF (reference sequence). CDR3 protein: CATSRGVGGALYEQYF. CDR3 nucleotide sequence: TGTGCCACCAGCAGAGGGGTCGGGGGGGCCCTCTACGAGCAGTACTTC.

The chain links TRBV20-1 to TRBJ1-6; TRBD1 aligns across 8 bases. Germline CDR1 reads DFQATT; CDR2 reads SNEGSKA (reference sequence). The CDR3 length is 13 residues. V trimming: 3 bases; J trimming: 10 bases; junction bases outside the gene matches: 5. CDR3 DNA: TGCAGTGCTAGTTACAGGGGGTTGTCACCCCTCCACTTT. This sequence encodes CSASYRGLSPLHF.

This clone was seen just once. The gene calls are TRBV5-1 and TRBJ2-7; no definite D call. The CDR3 covers 15 residues. The V end lost 0 bases, the J end lost 0 bases, and 10 bases lay between the germline ends. Germline CDR1 SGHRS, CDR2 YFSETQ. CDR3 sequence: CASSLELSLSYEQYF. As DNA, the CDR3 is TGCGCCAGCAGCTTGGAACTGTCCCTCTCCTACGAGCAGTACTTC.

This clone was counted a single time. The CDR3 region has the DNA TGCAGCGTTTTGACAGACCTCAGGTCACCCCTCCACTTT. It translates to CSVLTDLRSPLHF. The gene calls are TRBV29-1 and TRBJ1-6, with D perhaps matching TRBD1 (5 bases). Trimming took 5 bases from V and 10 from J, leaving 15 bases between them. CDR3 size: 13 residues. Germline CDR1 reads SQVTM; CDR2 reads ANQGSEA.

V usage is TRBV12-3 or TRBV12-4 and J usage is TRBJ1-1; tentative D call: TRBD1 (6 bases). The CDR3 is 13 amino acids. The germline V and J ends were trimmed by 6 bases and 4 bases, with 12 bases remaining between them. The CDR3 loop reads CASSYRVGTEAFF. As DNA, the CDR3 is TGTGCCAGCAGCTACAGGGTAGGCACTGAAGCTTTCTTT.

This rearrangement joins TRBV9 to TRBJ2-1; D remains ambiguous. The CDR3 is 14 residues long. The V and J ends lost 3 bases and 7 bases respectively, with 14 bases between them. Germline lookup yields CDR1 SGDLS and CDR2 YYNGEE. The CDR3 is CASSDISAANEQFF. DNA of the CDR3: TGTGCCAGCAGCGACATCTCGGCGGCAAATGAGCAGTTCTTC.

The rearrangement uses TRBV11-3 and TRBJ2-3; D call uncertain. Trimming cost V 1 base and J 2 bases, with 13 bases left between them. The CDR3 has 16 residues. Germline lookup yields CDR1 SGHNT and CDR2 YENEEA. CDR3 nucleotides: TGTGCCAGCAGCTTAGGCTTTGTGGCTGACACAGATACGCAGTATTTT. This translates into CASSLGFVADTDTQYF.

The chain has TRBV6-5 and TRBJ2-5; 7 bases line up with TRBD2. The CDR3 is 13 amino acids. Looked up from germline, CDR1 is MNHEY and CDR2 is SVGAGI. V was clipped by 2 bases and J by 5 bases; unmatched bases: 2. The CDR3 is CASSYRGGETQYF. The CDR3 bases are TGTGCCAGCAGTTACAGGGGAGGGGAGACCCAGTACTTC.

The genes are TRBV5-1 and TRBJ2-2, with 8 bases lining up with TRBD1. This CDR3 has 14 residues. Germline V lookup: CDR1 SGHRS, CDR2 YFSETQ. V was pared by 5 bases and J by 4 bases, with 4 bases of the junction left unmatched. The CDR3, as DNA: TGCGCCAGCAGAGGGCAGGGGGCCACCGGGGAGCTGTTTTTT. Protein product: CASRGQGATGELFF.

The CDR3 spells CASSLVGGDNEQFF. CDR3 in DNA: TGTGCCAGCAGCTTAGTCGGGGGGGACAATGAGCAGTTCTTC. The V gene is TRBV13, the J gene TRBJ2-1, with TRBD2 matching 8 bases. V was clipped by 1 base and J by 5 bases; unmatched bases: 1. The CDR3 consists of 14 residues. Germline values: CDR1 PRHDT, CDR2 FYEKMQ (reference sequence).

CDR3 sequence reads: CSAPTSETQYF. Here the CDR3 DNA reads TGCAGTGCCCCGACTAGCGAGACCCAGTACTTC. V usage is TRBV20-1 and J usage is TRBJ2-5, with 7 nucleotides matching TRBD2. V lost 6 bases, J lost 5 bases, and 3 bases stayed unmatched. CDR1 DFQATT and CDR2 SNEGSKA come from the germline V gene (reference sequence). CDR3 length equals 11 residues.

There are a few counts of this clone. The chain has TRBV21-1 and TRBJ2-1; the DNA was not compared with TRBD2, the D call given in the table. TRBV21-1 is a pseudogene segment. The CDR3 extends over 13 amino acids. CDR3 protein: CASSKDGGPEQFF. Written as DNA, the CDR3 is TGTGCCAGCAGCAAAGATGGAGGGCCTGAGCAGTTCTTC.

The chain is built from TRBV14 and TRBJ1-2, with D hard to call. Germline CDR1 is SGHDN and CDR2 is FVKESK. The CDR3 contains 13 residues. V shed 6 bases and J shed 4 bases, with 12 bases lying between them. In DNA form, the CDR3 reads TGTGCCAGCAGTCTACACTTAGCCTATGGCTACACCTTC. It specifies CASSLHLAYGYTF.

The chain is built from TRBV27 and TRBJ1-4; 8 nucleotides agree with TRBD1. Germline-derived CDR1 and CDR2 are MNHEY and SMNVEV (reference sequence). The length of the CDR3 is 14 residues. V gave up 0 bases and J gave up 13 bases; unmatched junction bases: 7. Here the CDR3 reads CASSLSARGPALFF. CDR3 nucleotides: TGTGCCAGCAGTTTATCGGCCAGGGGGCCGGCACTGTTTTTT.

The rearrangement joins TRBV2 to TRBJ2-5; possibly TRBD2 for D (7 bases). CDR1 is SNHLY, CDR2 FYNNEI, per germline. V was cut by 2 bases and J by 5 bases, with 15 bases left in between. The length of the CDR3 is 15 residues. CDR3 residues: CASSERGGARETQYF. CDR3 bases: TGTGCCAGCAGTGAAAGGGGGGGGGCCAGGGAGACCCAGTACTTC.